These 2 T cell receptor beta chains were sequenced from one sample in a study of T cell repertoires in cytomegalovirus infection. TCRdb reanalysed the reads using MiXCR and keeps one entry per CDR3 protein. The table includes 200,000 to 300,000 distinct CDR3 sequences, approximately 13% detected once. Material: PBMCs. The source of these receptors is a human donor in good health (CMV status not recorded). Some clones in this sample may be carry-over from other donors' samples.

This clonotype showed up many times. The chain links TRBV7-2 to TRBJ1-1; D remains unclear. V was cut by 5 bases and J by 5 bases, with 12 bases left in between. The length of the CDR3 is 13 residues. The germline CDR1 and CDR2 sequences are SGHTA and FQGNSA. CDR3 nucleotide sequence: TGTGCCAGCAGCCCACGTTTTGGGACTGAAGCTTTCTTT. It yields the protein CASSPRFGTEAFF.

This chain connects TRBV18 to TRBJ1-1; maybe TRBD1 (6 bases). This CDR3 has 12 residues. Germline lookup yields CDR1 KGHSH and CDR2 LQKENI. V was pared by 5 bases and J by 5 bases, with 9 bases between. CDR3 coding DNA: TGTGCCAGCTCAGCACAGGGTACTGAAGCTTTCTTT. Translation gives CASSAQGTEAFF.